What follows are 10 T cell receptor beta chains derived from one specimen sequenced in a study of cytomegalovirus exposure and HLA in healthy donors. The assay was immunoSEQ multiplex PCR, and TCRdb's table has in-frame clones only and misses some. The table includes 300,000 to 450,000 clones, 86% detected once. The material sequenced was PBMCs. The receptors were sampled from a woman in her late teens or twenties in good health and CMV-seronegative.

The chain recombines TRBV27 with TRBJ1-5, with D maybe TRBD1 (5 bases). The germline V gene has CDR1 MNHEY and CDR2 SMNVEV (reference sequence). The V end lost 10 bases, the J end lost 1 base, and 17 bases lay between the germline ends. The length of the CDR3 is 15 residues. CDR3 loop: CATRWGVWSNQPQHF. Here the CDR3 DNA reads TGTGCCACCCGATGGGGGGTCTGGAGCAATCAGCCCCAGCATTTT.

The chain uses TRBV7-2 and TRBJ1-5; no clear D. Germline CDR1 is SGHTA and CDR2 is FQGNSA. CDR3 length: 12 residues. The V and J ends lost 4 bases and 5 bases respectively, with 6 bases between them. For the CDR3, the DNA is TGTGCCAGCAGCTCCCCGGATCAGCCCCAGCATTTT. This encodes CASSSPDQPQHF.

The chain uses TRBV7-8 and TRBJ1-1; perhaps TRBD1 as D (6 bases). Trimming took 4 bases from V and 8 from J, leaving 23 bases between them. The CDR3 has 16 amino acids. From germline, CDR1 is SGHVS and CDR2 FQNEAQ. Written as DNA, the CDR3 is TGTGCCAGCAGCTCACTAAGGACAGCCCCAACCTCAGAAGCTTTCTTT. Its protein is CASSSLRTAPTSEAFF.

This chain links TRBV27 with TRBJ1-2, with D maybe TRBD1 (6 bases). Trimming shortened V by 4 bases and J by 2 bases, and 17 bases separated the two germline ends. The CDR3 sequence is 16 residues long. Germline CDR1 reads MNHEY; CDR2 reads SMNVEV (reference sequence). The CDR3 loop reads CASSSTWDTSNYGYTF. The CDR3 nucleotides are TGTGCCAGCAGTTCAACCTGGGACACTTCGAACTATGGCTACACCTTC.

The chain joins TRBV5-1 to TRBJ2-7; D is unclear. This CDR3 has 13 residues. Between the trimmed V and J ends, which lost 0 bases and 1 base, there was a span of 5 bases. Germline lookup yields CDR1 SGHRS and CDR2 YFSETQ. CDR3 nucleotide sequence: TGCGCCAGCAGCTTGGCAGTTTCCTACGAGCAGTACTTC. Encoded protein: CASSLAVSYEQYF.

V and J are TRBV4-1 and TRBJ2-5; 8 bases agree with TRBD2. The CDR3 loop spans 16 amino acids. Germline lookup yields CDR1 MGHRA and CDR2 YSYEKL. V trimming: 0 bases; J trimming: 6 bases; junction bases outside the gene matches: 9. CDR3 in amino acids: CASSQEPGLEGQTQYF. The CDR3 DNA reads as TGCGCCAGCAGCCAAGAACCGGGACTAGAGGGGCAGACCCAGTACTTC.

To note about this clone: One junction end does not reproduce the germline sequence, and a read error may be involved. This chain uses TRBV7-8 with TRBJ2-7; 11 positions agree with TRBD2. Per germline, CDR1 SGHVS and CDR2 FQNEAQ. The CDR3 spans 15 residues. CDR3 amino acids: CASSPYGRGTSGGDF. CDR3 in DNA: TGTGCCAGCAGCCCCTACGGACGAGGGACTAGCGGAGGGGACTTC.

The chain combines TRBV7-9 with TRBJ2-3; unclear D gene. The CDR3 consists of 15 residues. The germline V and J ends were trimmed by 3 bases and 4 bases, with 14 bases remaining between them. Germline V lookup: CDR1 SEHNR, CDR2 FQNEAQ (reference sequence). The CDR3 loop reads CASSLNSLSPDTQYF. In nucleotides, the CDR3 is TGTGCCAGCAGCTTGAACTCCCTAAGCCCAGATACGCAGTATTTT.

The CDR3, as DNA: TGCGCCAGCAGCTTGACAGTCCTAGCGGGAGACACCGGGGAGCTGTTTTTT. Translation: CASSLTVLAGDTGELFF. This chain connects TRBV5-1 to TRBJ2-2; 10 nucleotides line up with TRBD2. After removal of 1 base from V and 3 bases from J, the junction contained 6 bases not matched to a gene. The CDR3 consists of 17 residues. CDR1 is SGHRS and CDR2 is YFSETQ in the germline V gene. Full variable domain (missing parts from reference TRBV5-1 and TRBJ2-2): KAGVTQTPRYLIKTRGQQVTLSCSPISGHRSVSWYQQTPGQGLQFLFEYFSETQRNKGNFPGRFSGRQFSNSRSEMNVSTLELGDSALYLCASSLTVLAGDTGELFFGEGSRLTVL.

The J gene is TRBJ1-1, the V gene TRBV27; D might be TRBD1 (6 bases). Germline-derived CDR1 and CDR2 are MNHEY and SMNVEV (reference sequence). The CDR3 has 16 residues. Trimming pared 2 bases from V and 2 bases from J, leaving 15 bases between. For the CDR3, the DNA is TGTGCCAGCAGTTTAGAAACAGGGAAGGATAACACTGAAGCTTTCTTT. This gives the protein CASSLETGKDNTEAFF.